One and the same sample provided the 22 T cell receptor beta chains below, sequenced in a study of CD8+ T cells in alopecia areata. In each case, RNA was isolated and then reverse transcribed into cDNA as the sequencing template. Assay: immunoSEQ multiplex PCR; the TCRdb copy retains only in-frame clones and omits some. The sample lists under 150,000 clones; around two thirds were seen once. The material sequenced was CD8+ T cells sorted from blood. The receptor source for this set is a human donor in good health.

The gene calls are TRBV15 and TRBJ2-3, with 14 bases fitting TRBD2. Germline assignment: CDR1 LNHNV and CDR2 YYDKDF (reference sequence). V was pared by 11 bases and J by 2 bases, with 3 bases of the junction left unmatched. The CDR3 has 14 amino acids. This CDR3 is CAAGLAGDTDTQYF. In DNA, the CDR3 is TGTGCCGCGGGACTAGCGGGAGACACAGATACGCAGTATTTT.

The chain joins TRBV6-5 to TRBJ2-7, with TRBD1 matching 8 bases. CDR1 and CDR2 from the germline V gene are MNHEY and SVGAGI. Trimming took 2 bases from V and 2 from J; bases not matched to a gene: 2. The CDR3 runs 14 residues. This CDR3 reads CASSYGQGPYEQYF. DNA of the CDR3: TGTGCCAGCAGTTACGGACAGGGCCCCTACGAGCAGTACTTC.

This clone appeared a single time. The chain combines TRBV5-1 with TRBJ1-4, with 8 bases identical to TRBD1. This CDR3 region has 17 residues. Unmatched junction bases numbered 4, after V lost 0 bases and J lost 0 bases. Germline V gene data show CDR1 as SGHRS and CDR2 as YFSETQ. In DNA, the CDR3 is TGCGCCAGCAGCTTGGGGGACAGGCTTGCAACTAATGAAAAACTGTTTTTT. Translation gives CASSLGDRLATNEKLFF.

Only one count was recorded for this clone. This rearrangement joins TRBV5-1 to TRBJ2-1; D might be TRBD2 (6 bases). Germline CDR1 is SGHRS and CDR2 is YFSETQ. The CDR3 is made up of 15 amino acids. V lost 4 bases and J lost 1, with 12 bases in between. The CDR3 nucleotides read TGCGCCAGCAGCCCGGGGGATGGTTCCTACAATGAGCAGTTCTTC. It yields the protein CASSPGDGSYNEQFF.

The chain is built from TRBV29-1 and TRBJ1-1, with 8 bases matching TRBD1. This CDR3 is built from 13 residues. In germline, CDR1 is SQVTM, CDR2 ANQGSEA. The junction had 7 bases not matched to a gene; V was cut back by 4 bases and J by 6 bases. The CDR3 here is CSVVGRGLPEAFF. CDR3 DNA: TGCAGCGTTGTGGGCAGGGGGCTTCCTGAAGCTTTCTTT.

This clone was detected only a few times. The chain links TRBV2 to TRBJ2-5; no reliable D call. The CDR3 is 13 residues long. From germline, CDR1 is SNHLY and CDR2 FYNNEI. Trimming stripped 8 bases from V and 1 base from J, with 11 bases between. The CDR3 coding sequence is TGTGCCAGCTTCCGGGCGTTCCAAGAGACCCAGTACTTC. The encoded protein is CASFRAFQETQYF.

This clone was picked up one time. The chain has TRBV27 and TRBJ2-3, with D possibly being TRBD2 (5 bases). Trimming shortened V by 0 bases and J by 7 bases, and 14 bases separated the two germline ends. Germline CDR1 reads MNHEY; CDR2 reads SMNVEV (reference sequence). This CDR3 has 15 amino acids. The CDR3 region is CASSLSPGTANTQYF. The CDR3 DNA reads TGTGCCAGCAGTTTATCTCCGGGAACGGCAAATACGCAGTATTTT.

The chain recombines TRBV9 with TRBJ2-7; D assignment may be TRBD1 or TRBD2 (5 bases each). CDR3 length: 13 amino acids. Trimming stripped 3 bases from V and 3 bases from J, with 10 bases between. Germline V gene data show CDR1 as SGDLS and CDR2 as YYNGEE. DNA for the CDR3: TGTGCCAGCAGCGCTGGGGACCACTACGAGCAGTACTTC. Protein sequence: CASSAGDHYEQYF.

This clone was observed a handful of times. The rearrangement joins TRBV25-1 to TRBJ1-1; D is unresolved. Germline CDR1 reads MGHDK; CDR2 reads SYGVNS. The CDR3 is made up of 12 amino acids. V lost 1 base, J lost 4 bases, and 4 bases lay in between. The CDR3 coding sequence is TGTGCCAGCAGTGAATTGAGCACTGAAGCTTTCTTT. Residues: CASSELSTEAFF.

The J gene is TRBJ2-7, the V gene TRBV19; a weak D match, TRBD1 (5 bases). The CDR3 is 13 amino acids. Per germline, CDR1 LNHDA and CDR2 SQIVND (reference sequence). V was clipped by 5 bases and J by 5 bases, with 13 bases between them. As DNA, the CDR3 is TGTGCCAGTAGTTCTGACGGACACGACGAGCAGTACTTC. This codes for CASSSDGHDEQYF. The full variable domain, in which reference TRBV19 and TRBJ2-7 provide the parts outside the CDR3, is DGGITQSPKYLFRKEGQNVTLSCEQNLNHDAMYWYRQDPGQGLRLIYYSQIVNDFQKGDIAEGYSVSREKKESFPLTVTSAQKNPTAFYLCASSSDGHDEQYFGPGTRLTVT.

This clone was seen a single time. The genes are TRBV4-2 and TRBJ2-2, with unresolved D. The germline V gene has CDR1 LGHNA and CDR2 YNFKEQ. Trimming shortened V by 1 base and J by 9 bases, and 3 bases separated the two germline ends. This CDR3 region has 11 residues. Here the CDR3 reads CASSQGRELFF. The CDR3 region has the DNA TGTGCCAGCAGCCAAGGACGGGAGCTGTTTTTT.

The chain joins TRBV7-9 to TRBJ2-2; D is ambiguous. Germline assignment: CDR1 SEHNR and CDR2 FQNEAQ (reference sequence). The V end was cut by 8 bases, the J end by 5 bases, with 12 bases between. This CDR3 has 13 residues. This chain's CDR3 is CASHSLMTGELFF. As DNA, the CDR3 is TGTGCCAGCCACAGTCTGATGACCGGGGAGCTGTTTTTT.

This chain links TRBV6-5 with TRBJ2-1; maybe TRBD2 (6 bases). Trimming left V 0 bases short and J 7 bases short, with 13 bases between. Germline assignment: CDR1 MNHEY and CDR2 SVGAGI. This CDR3 comprises 15 residues. Here the CDR3 DNA reads TGTGCCAGCAGTTACTCCCTCGGGAGCGAGAATGAGCAGTTCTTC. It encodes CASSYSLGSENEQFF.

This clone was seen repeatedly, ten times or more. The V gene is TRBV18, the J gene TRBJ2-1; D may be TRBD2 (6 bases). Germline lookup yields CDR1 KGHSH and CDR2 LQKENI. V lost 0 bases, J lost 7 bases, and 16 bases lay in between. This CDR3 is built from 16 residues. CDR3 DNA: TGTGCCAGCTCACCACCGTTCCAGCGGGCCCAAAATGAGCAGTTCTTC. This gives the protein CASSPPFQRAQNEQFF.

The rearrangement links TRBV4-1 to TRBJ2-7; 8 positions agree with TRBD1. The J segment lost 2 bases and the V segment lost 6 bases, leaving 12 bases of the junction unmatched. CDR3 size: 16 residues. Germline-derived CDR1 and CDR2 are MGHRA and YSYEKL. CDR3 region: CASSPMEPGQAYEQYF. The CDR3 DNA reads as TGCGCCAGCAGTCCAATGGAACCGGGACAGGCCTACGAGCAGTACTTC.

The sample holds a few counts of this clone. This chain connects TRBV30 to TRBJ2-1; 7 nucleotides match TRBD1. Germline V gives CDR1 GTSNPN, CDR2 SVGIG (reference sequence). The V gene end was trimmed by 2 bases and the J gene end by 5 bases; junction bases not matched to a gene: 3. CDR3 length equals 13 residues. The CDR3 region is CAWSSRGNNEQFF. CDR3 nucleotides: TGTGCCTGGAGTAGCAGGGGGAACAATGAGCAGTTCTTC.

The V gene is TRBV5-1, the J gene TRBJ2-5; 7 bases are a match to TRBD2. The junction had 7 bases not matched to a gene; V was cut back by 4 bases and J by 1 base. This CDR3 region has 15 residues. CDR1 is SGHRS, CDR2 YFSETQ, per germline. CDR3 bases: TGCGCCAGCAGCATGAGCGGGATACTCCAAGAGACCCAGTACTTC. As protein: CASSMSGILQETQYF.

V usage is TRBV4-1 and J usage is TRBJ2-7, with 13 bases aligning to TRBD2. Germline assignment: CDR1 MGHRA and CDR2 YSYEKL. CDR3 length equals 15 residues. With V trimmed by 6 bases and J by 2 bases, 4 bases remained unmatched. CDR3 sequence (DNA): TGCGCCAGCAGAACCGGGACTAGCGGGACCTACGAGCAGTACTTC. Amino acids: CASRTGTSGTYEQYF.

This clone was detected only once. This sequence joins TRBV4-1 and TRBJ2-7, with a possible D match to TRBD1 (5 bases). The CDR3 runs 17 residues. CDR1 is MGHRA and CDR2 is YSYEKL in the germline V gene. Trimming took off 4 bases at V and 3 bases at J, with 22 bases between the two ends. The CDR3 DNA follows: TGCGCCAGCAGCCCGAAAACGGTACAAGGGGATAGCTACGAGCAGTACTTC. Its protein product is CASSPKTVQGDSYEQYF.

The chain links TRBV27 to TRBJ2-5; 13 positions agree with TRBD2. CDR3 size: 16 residues. Germline-derived CDR1 and CDR2 are MNHEY and SMNVEV (reference sequence). The ends lost 4 bases at V and 0 bases at J; junction bases unmatched: 2. The CDR3 DNA reads TGTGCCAGCAGTTCGACTAGCGGGGGGTACCAAGAGACCCAGTACTTC. Protein: CASSSTSGGYQETQYF.

This clone has a handful of counts. This chain links TRBV29-1 with TRBJ1-2; D gene uncertain. Germline CDR1 reads SQVTM; CDR2 reads ANQGSEA. V lost 2 bases and J lost 4, with 8 bases in between. The CDR3 runs 12 residues. CDR3 DNA: TGCAGCGTTGAAAGCAGAGGCTATGGCTACACCTTC. Its translation: CSVESRGYGYTF.

The CDR3 DNA reads TGTGCCAGCAGCCTTCCCGCGGGACACACAGATACGCAGTATTTT. Protein: CASSLPAGHTDTQYF. The chain joins TRBV5-6 to TRBJ2-3; D is perhaps TRBD1 or TRBD2 (6 bases each). V lost 4 bases and J 2 bases, leaving 14 bases between the germline ends. The CDR3 has 15 residues. Per germline, CDR1 SGHDT and CDR2 YYEEEE.